This T cell receptor (beta chain) originates from a study of T-cell memory formation after mild COVID-19. This CDR3 is built from 13 residues. Germline loops: CDR1 MNHEY, CDR2 SMNVEV (reference sequence). V was shortened by 8 bases and J by 4 bases, with 12 bases between the two germline ends. TCRdb itself ran the 5' RACE reads through MiXCR, one entry per CDR3 protein. The repertoire holds hundreds of thousands of distinct CDR3 sequences, with more than 15% as singletons. This clonotype was recorded at least ten times. The gene calls are TRBV27 and TRBJ2-1; tentative D call: TRBD2 (6 bases). The sample was PBMCs or a T cell subset sorted from them (not recorded which). This sequence originates from an adult woman who had mild COVID-19 (a few samples of this study predate the infection). Cell type and time point are not known. The CDR3 DNA reads as TGTGCCAGCGGCGGGGTCCCATACAATGAGCAGTTCTTC. Translating it yields CASGGVPYNEQFF.